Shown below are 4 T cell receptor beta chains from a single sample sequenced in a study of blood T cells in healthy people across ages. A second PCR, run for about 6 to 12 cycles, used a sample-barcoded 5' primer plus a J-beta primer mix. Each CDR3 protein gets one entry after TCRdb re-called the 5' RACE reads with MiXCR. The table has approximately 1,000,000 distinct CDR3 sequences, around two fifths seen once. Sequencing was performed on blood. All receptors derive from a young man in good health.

Here the CDR3 reads CASSRSGDHPYEQYF. CDR3 in DNA: TGTGCCAGCAGCAGGAGCGGGGACCACCCCTACGAGCAGTACTTC. This chain joins TRBV7-9 and TRBJ2-7; TRBD2 matches 7 bases. CDR1 is SEHNR and CDR2 is FQNEAQ in the germline V gene (reference sequence). The CDR3 consists of 15 residues. V was clipped by 5 bases and J by 2 bases; unmatched bases: 9. Using reference TRBV7-9 and TRBJ2-7 for the parts outside the CDR3, the full variable domain is DTGVSQNPRHKITKRGQNVTFRCDPISEHNRLYWYRQTLGQGPEFLTYFQNEAQLEKSRLLSDRFSAERPKGSFSTLEIQRTEQGDSAMYLCASSRSGDHPYEQYFGPGTRLTVT.

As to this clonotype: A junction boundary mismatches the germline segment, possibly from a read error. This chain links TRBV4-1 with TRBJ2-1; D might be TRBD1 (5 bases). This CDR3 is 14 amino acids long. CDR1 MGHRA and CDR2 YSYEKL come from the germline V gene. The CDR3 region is CASSQQGPYKEQFF. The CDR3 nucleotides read TGCGCCAGCAGCCAACAGGGCCCCTACAAGGAGCAGTTCTTC.

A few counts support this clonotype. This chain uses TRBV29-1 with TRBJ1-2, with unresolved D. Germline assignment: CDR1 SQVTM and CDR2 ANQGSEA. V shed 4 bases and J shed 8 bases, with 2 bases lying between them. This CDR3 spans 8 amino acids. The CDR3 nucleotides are TGCAGCGTTGGGGGCTACACCTTC. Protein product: CSVGGYTF.

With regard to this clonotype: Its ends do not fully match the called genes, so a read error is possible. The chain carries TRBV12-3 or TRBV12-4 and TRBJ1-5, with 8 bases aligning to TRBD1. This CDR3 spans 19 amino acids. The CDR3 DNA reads TGTGCCAGCAGCTTAGTCTTGACCCGGGACAGGACTAGCAATCAGCCCCAGCATTTT. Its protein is CASSLVLTRDRTSNQPQHF.